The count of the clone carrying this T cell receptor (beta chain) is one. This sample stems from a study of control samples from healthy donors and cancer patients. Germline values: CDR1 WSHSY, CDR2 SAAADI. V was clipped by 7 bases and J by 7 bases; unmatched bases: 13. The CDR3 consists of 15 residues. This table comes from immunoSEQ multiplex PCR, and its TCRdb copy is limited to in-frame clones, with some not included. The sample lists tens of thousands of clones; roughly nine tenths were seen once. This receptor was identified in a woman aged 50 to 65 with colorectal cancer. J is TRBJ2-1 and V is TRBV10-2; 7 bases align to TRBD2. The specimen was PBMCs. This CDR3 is CASTLGGAGVNEQFF. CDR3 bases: TGCGCCAGCACCCTGGGCGGGGCGGGGGTGAATGAGCAGTTCTTC.